The 11 T cell receptor beta chains reported below all come from one sample, sequenced in a study of human versus mouse CDR3 diversity and MHC coevolution. The data were produced by immunoSEQ multiplex PCR, yet TCRdb's version contains in-frame clones alone and is incomplete. The sample contains more than 60,000 clones, roughly 92% of which appear only once. Sequenced: naive CD4+ T cells from blood. Subset noted: CD45RO-negative CD62L-positive naive CD4 T cells. These TCRs come from a person aged 25 to 75 in good health.

The CDR3 DNA is TGTGCCAGCAGCACCGGACAGAACTATGGCTACACCTTC. It encodes CASSTGQNYGYTF. V and J are TRBV5-4 and TRBJ1-2; D might be TRBD1 (6 bases). V was trimmed by 4 bases and J by 2 bases, leaving 9 bases between them. This CDR3 is built from 13 residues. The germline V gene has CDR1 SGHNT and CDR2 YYREEE (reference sequence). Supplemented by reference TRBV5-4 and TRBJ1-2, the full variable domain reads ETGVTQSPTHLIKTRGQQVTLRCSSQSGHNTVSWYQQALGQGPQFIFQYYREEENGRGNFPPRFSGLQFPNYSSELNVNALELDDSALYLCASSTGQNYGYTFGSGTRLTVV.

V and J are TRBV27 and TRBJ1-5; 11 bases are shared with TRBD1. Per germline, CDR1 MNHEY and CDR2 SMNVEV (reference sequence). V trimming: 1 base; J trimming: 5 bases; junction bases outside the gene matches: 1. The CDR3 loop spans 15 amino acids. The CDR3 coding sequence is TGTGCCAGCAGTTTATTGGGACAGGGGGATCAGCCCCAGCATTTT. This encodes CASSLLGQGDQPQHF.

J is TRBJ2-7 and V is TRBV18; TRBD2 agrees at 9 bases. Per the germline V gene, CDR1 is KGHSH and CDR2 is LQKENI. The CDR3 loop spans 17 amino acids. The V gene end was trimmed by 3 bases and the J gene end by 0 bases; junction bases not matched to a gene: 9. DNA of the CDR3: TGTGCCAGCTCACCCTCCATTGGCGGGGGGGCCTCCTACGAGCAGTACTTC. Translation: CASSPSIGGGASYEQYF.

The genes are TRBV28 and TRBJ2-7, with D possibly TRBD2 on 7 matching bases. This CDR3 contains 14 residues. CDR1 and CDR2 from the germline V gene are MDHEN and SYDVKM. V was pared by 8 bases and J by 4 bases, with 18 bases between. In nucleotides, the CDR3 is TGTGCCAGCGGGATATTGGGGGGGGCGTACGAGCAGTACTTC. Its translation is CASGILGGAYEQYF. The entire variable domain, with the rest obtained from reference TRBV28 and TRBJ2-7, is as follows: DVKVTQSSRYLVKRTGEKVFLECVQDMDHENMFWYRQDPGLGLRLIYFSYDVKMKEKGDIPEGYSVSREKKERFSLILESASTNQTSMYLCASGILGGAYEQYFGPGTRLTVT.

This chain uses TRBV29-1 with TRBJ2-5, with 7 bases aligning to TRBD2. The better agreement between TRBJ2-7 and the DNA end casts doubt on the J call. The CDR3 runs to 11 residues. Germline V gives CDR1 SQVTM, CDR2 ANQGSEA. The CDR3 nucleotides read TGCAGCGTCGGACTAGTTGACGAGCAGTACTTC. Its translation is CSVGLVDEQYF.

J is TRBJ2-1 and V is TRBV5-4; D remains ambiguous. Deletions cut 0 bases from V and 0 bases from J, with 4 bases between. The CDR3 has 14 residues. Germline CDR1 reads SGHNT; CDR2 reads YYREEE (reference sequence). The CDR3 DNA reads TGTGCCAGCAGCTTGGGGAGCTCCTACAATGAGCAGTTCTTC. As protein: CASSLGSSYNEQFF.

The chain is built from TRBV7-2 and TRBJ1-5, with a tentative D call TRBD1 (6 bases). The ends were cut back, 6 bases at V and 1 base at J, with 13 bases in the middle. CDR1 SGHTA and CDR2 FQGNSA come from the germline V gene. The CDR3 loop spans 15 amino acids. The DNA of the CDR3 is TGTGCCAGCAGGGGAGGGGGTTTAAGCAATCAGCCCCAGCATTTT. This translates into CASRGGGLSNQPQHF.

The chain employs TRBV2 and TRBJ1-6; possible D gene TRBD1, 5 bases. CDR3 length: 13 residues. The germline CDR1 and CDR2 sequences are SNHLY and FYNNEI. Trimming removed 6 bases from V and 10 bases from J, with 13 bases in between. CDR3 DNA sequence: TGTGCCAGCAGCCAAACCAGGGAATCACCCCTCCACTTT. It translates to CASSQTRESPLHF. Full variable domain (outside the CDR3, taken from reference TRBV2 and TRBJ1-6): EPEVTQTPSHQVTQMGQEVILRCVPISNHLYFYWYRQILGQKVEFLVSFYNNEISEKSEIFDDQFSVERPDGSNFTLKIRSTKLEDSAMYFCASSQTRESPLHFGNGTRLTVT.

The CDR3 here is CASSMDRGLKGYTF. For the CDR3, the DNA is TGTGCCAGTAGTATGGACAGGGGGCTGAAGGGCTACACCTTC. This rearrangement joins TRBV19 to TRBJ1-2; TRBD1 aligns across 11 bases. The CDR3 has 14 residues. CDR1 and CDR2 (germline): LNHDA, SQIVND (reference sequence). V lost 3 bases, J lost 8 bases, and 5 bases stayed unmatched.

This sequence joins TRBV7-2 and TRBJ2-3, with D possibly TRBD2 on 6 matching bases. Germline V gives CDR1 SGHTA, CDR2 FQGNSA. The CDR3 contains 16 residues. Trimming took 1 base from V and 3 from J, leaving 14 bases between them. The DNA for the CDR3 is TGTGCCAGCAGCTTAGTGTCGGGAGTGGTTACAGATACGCAGTATTTT. Translation: CASSLVSGVVTDTQYF.

This clone has a handful of counts. The V and J genes are TRBV19 and TRBJ1-1, with D possibly matching TRBD1 (6 bases). This CDR3 region has 14 residues. Between the trimmed V and J ends, which lost 5 bases and 2 bases, there was a span of 12 bases. From germline, CDR1 is LNHDA and CDR2 SQIVND (reference sequence). The chain's CDR3 is CASSSQGSNTEAFF. The CDR3 DNA is TGTGCCAGTAGTTCACAGGGTAGTAACACTGAAGCTTTCTTT.